This T cell receptor beta chain stems from a study of CD8 T cells in Susac syndrome. Sequencing of TCR beta was performed on blood CD8+ and CD4+ T cells. TEMRA cells were enriched by FACS, while CD8+ and CD4+ T cells were obtained through a negative isolation that was performed magnetically. Germline lookup yields CDR1 LGHNA and CDR2 YSLEER. This CDR3 contains 16 residues. The V and J ends lost 0 bases and 3 bases, in that order; junction bases with no gene match: 7. cDNA came from about 0.5 to 1 ug RNA primed by random hexamers. Multiplex PCR with immunoSEQ amplified the TCR beta CDR3 across 54 Vbeta and 13 Jbeta. TCRdb ran MiXCR on the immunoSEQ multiplex PCR reads and lists one entry per CDR3 protein. The sample consists of approximately 140,000 distinct CDR3 sequences, 94% of them appearing once.

The sample comprised CD8+ T cells from PBMCs. This chain links TRBV4-3 with TRBJ2-7, with TRBD1 matching 8 bases. The TCR sequence derives from a human donor in good health. CDR3 sequence (DNA): TGCGCCAGCAGCCAAGATCGGACAGGGTATCTCTACGAGCAGTACTTC. Its translation is CASSQDRTGYLYEQYF.